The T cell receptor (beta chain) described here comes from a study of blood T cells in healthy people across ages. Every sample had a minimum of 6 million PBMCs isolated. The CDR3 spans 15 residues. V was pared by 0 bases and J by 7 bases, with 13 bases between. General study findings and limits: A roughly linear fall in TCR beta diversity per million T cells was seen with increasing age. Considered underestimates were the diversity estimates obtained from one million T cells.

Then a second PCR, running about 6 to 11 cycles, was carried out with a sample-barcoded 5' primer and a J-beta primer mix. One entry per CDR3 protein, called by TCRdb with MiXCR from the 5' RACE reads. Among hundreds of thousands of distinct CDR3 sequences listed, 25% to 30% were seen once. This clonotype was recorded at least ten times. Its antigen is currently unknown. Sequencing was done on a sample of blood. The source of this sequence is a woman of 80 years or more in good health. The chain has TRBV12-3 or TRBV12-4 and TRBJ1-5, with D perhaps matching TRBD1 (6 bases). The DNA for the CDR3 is TGTGCCAGCAGTTTAGCGCCCGACAGGAGGCAGCCCCAGCATTTT. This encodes CASSLAPDRRQPQHF.